Following are 19 T cell receptor beta chains from one sample sequenced in a study of blood T cell repertoires in COVID-19. The repertoire was sequenced with immunoSEQ multiplex PCR; TCRdb's copy has only in-frame clones and lacks some. The sample includes about 170,000 clones, approximately 80% seen only once; the top ten take approximately 2.9%. Material for sequencing was peripheral blood. The receptors shown here come from an older woman with acute or convalescent COVID-19.

Notes on this clone: This same CDR3 is encoded by further DNA sequences in the sample. The rearrangement uses TRBV30 and TRBJ1-5; TRBD1 matches at 8 bases. Germline V gives CDR1 GTSNPN, CDR2 SVGIG (reference sequence). J was trimmed by 0 bases and V by 8 bases; bases with no gene match: 3. The CDR3 extends over 13 amino acids. CDR3 nucleotide sequence: TGTGCCGGCGGACAGGGTAGCAATCAGCCCCAGCATTTT. Its translation: CAGGQGSNQPQHF.

V and J are TRBV28 and TRBJ1-3; the D is unclear. V lost 2 bases and J lost 5, with 13 bases in between. CDR1 and CDR2 (germline): MDHEN, SYDVKM. This CDR3 has 15 amino acids. This CDR3 is CASSLRPPGRNTIYF. The CDR3, as DNA: TGTGCCAGCAGTTTACGTCCCCCCGGGAGAAACACCATATATTTT.

This clone showed up just once. The chain couples TRBV7-2 to TRBJ2-1; the match to TRBD2 covers 7 bases. After removal of 1 base from V and 6 bases from J, the junction contained 9 bases not matched to a gene. CDR3 length: 16 residues. Germline V gene lookup returns CDR1 SGHTA and CDR2 FQGNSA. The CDR3 DNA reads TGTGCCAGCAGCTTAGTGGAAGCGGGGTTGGGCAATGAGCAGTTCTTC. It yields the protein CASSLVEAGLGNEQFF.

The chain couples TRBV10-3 to TRBJ2-7, with D possibly TRBD1 on 6 matching bases. Germline assignment: CDR1 ENHRY and CDR2 SYGVKD. This CDR3 contains 15 residues. V shed 0 bases and J shed 0 bases, with 9 bases lying between them. The DNA for the CDR3 is TGTGCCATCAGTGAGTCTGGGGGCAGCTCCTACGAGCAGTACTTC. Residues: CAISESGGSSYEQYF.

The table lists this clone with a few counts. The chain is built from TRBV29-1 and TRBJ2-3; 8 bases map to TRBD1. The J segment lost 2 bases and the V segment lost 0 bases, leaving 4 bases of the junction unmatched. There are 15 residues in the CDR3. The germline V gene has CDR1 SQVTM and CDR2 ANQGSEA. The CDR3 DNA is TGCAGCGTTGAAGATCAGGGGGCATCCACAGATACGCAGTATTTT. It is translated as CSVEDQGASTDTQYF.

The chain links TRBV19 to TRBJ1-2, with D maybe TRBD1 (5 bases). CDR3 length equals 13 residues. Germline V gene sequence: CDR1 LNHDA, CDR2 SQIVND (reference sequence). Trimming took off 3 bases at V and 2 bases at J, with 7 bases between the two ends. The CDR3 coding sequence is TGTGCCAGTAGTATCGGGGGGAACTATGGCTACACCTTC. It yields the protein CASSIGGNYGYTF.

This clone was seen only a few times. The chain is built from TRBV12-3 or TRBV12-4 and TRBJ1-1; a possible D gene is TRBD1 (5 bases). The CDR3 consists of 13 residues. V was clipped by 7 bases and J by 4 bases, with 13 bases between them. This CDR3 is CASNQYGGTEAFF. CDR3 coding DNA: TGTGCCAGCAACCAATACGGGGGCACTGAAGCTTTCTTT.

CDR3 DNA sequence: TGTGCCAGTAGCGTGACAGGGGGACTAGGGTACACCTTC. Its protein product is CASSVTGGLGYTF. The chain uses TRBV19 and TRBJ1-2, with TRBD1 matching over 9 bases. There are 13 residues in the CDR3. J was trimmed by 11 bases and V by 6 bases; bases with no gene match: 10. CDR1 is LNHDA and CDR2 is SQIVND in the germline V gene (reference sequence).

The CDR3 is CASSSYRQGSSYGYTF. The DNA for the CDR3 is TGTGCCAGCAGCTCCTATCGCCAGGGAAGTAGCTATGGCTACACCTTC. J is TRBJ1-2 and V is TRBV11-2, with D perhaps TRBD1 (5 bases). The CDR3 sequence is 16 residues long. Deletions cut 4 bases from V and 4 bases from J, with 19 bases between. CDR1 and CDR2 (germline): SGHAT, FQNNGV.

V usage is TRBV7-9 and J usage is TRBJ2-7, with 10 bases that match TRBD2. This CDR3 comprises 15 residues. Germline lookup yields CDR1 SEHNR and CDR2 FQNEAQ (reference sequence). Losses at the gene ends were 5 bases for V and 2 bases for J; bases not matched to a gene: 6. CDR3 in DNA: TGTGCCAGCAGCGTTAGCGGGGGGTTCACCTACGAGCAGTACTTC. Protein sequence: CASSVSGGFTYEQYF.

This clone was seen only a few times. The chain joins TRBV4-1 to TRBJ1-6; unclear D gene. Between the trimmed V and J ends, which lost 0 bases and 9 bases, there was a span of 12 bases. Germline V gene data show CDR1 as MGHRA and CDR2 as YSYEKL. This CDR3 is 15 amino acids long. The CDR3 region is CASSQEAGVGSPLHF. The CDR3 DNA is TGCGCCAGCAGCCAAGAGGCCGGGGTGGGTTCACCCCTCCACTTT.

This chain joins TRBV19 and TRBJ1-5; 7 bases line up with TRBD1. V lost 10 bases, J lost 6 bases, and 12 bases stayed unmatched. CDR3 size: 14 residues. In germline, CDR1 is LNHDA, CDR2 SQIVND (reference sequence). The DNA for the CDR3 is TGTGCCACCCGGGACAGTCGGGGGAGTCAGCCCCAGCATTTT. Translating it yields CATRDSRGSQPQHF.

Here the CDR3 DNA reads TGCGCCAGCAGCCAAGATACGGGACAGGGCAGTGGCTACACCTTC. Its protein is CASSQDTGQGSGYTF. The chain uses TRBV4-3 and TRBJ1-2; 9 bases fit TRBD1. CDR1 is LGHNA and CDR2 is YSLEER in the germline V gene. The CDR3 consists of 15 residues. Germline trimming cut 0 bases from V and 7 bases from J; bases unmatched to any gene: 6.

The CDR3 sequence: CASSYSLPQGSGANVLTF. The CDR3 region has the DNA TGTGCCAGCAGTTACTCGCTCCCACAGGGTTCTGGGGCCAACGTCCTGACTTTC. V is TRBV6-2 or TRBV6-3 and J is TRBJ2-6; a weak D match, TRBD1 (6 bases). Germline CDR1 is MNHEY and CDR2 is SVGEGT. This CDR3 is built from 18 residues. Between the trimmed V and J ends, which lost 0 bases and 1 base, there was a span of 13 bases.

This rearrangement joins TRBV15 to TRBJ1-3, with D possibly TRBD1 on 6 matching bases. Germline loops: CDR1 LNHNV, CDR2 YYDKDF (reference sequence). Trimming shortened V by 3 bases and J by 2 bases, and 20 bases separated the two germline ends. CDR3 length: 18 amino acids. CDR3 sequence: CATSSPRSQGFPGNTIYF. DNA of the CDR3: TGTGCCACCAGCAGCCCCCGCTCACAGGGTTTTCCTGGAAACACCATATATTTT.

This sequence joins TRBV11-2 and TRBJ2-7; D remains unclear. This CDR3 is built from 13 residues. CDR1 and CDR2 (germline): SGHAT, FQNNGV. The ends were cut back, 5 bases at V and 0 bases at J, with 8 bases in the middle. The CDR3 bases are TGTGCCAGCAGCCCCTTAAACTCCTACGAGCAGTACTTC. It is translated as CASSPLNSYEQYF.

The genes are TRBV30 and TRBJ1-2; perhaps TRBD1 as D (6 bases). The CDR3 extends over 13 amino acids. Germline V gene data show CDR1 as GTSNPN and CDR2 as SVGIG (reference sequence). V lost 5 bases and J 0 bases, leaving 10 bases between the germline ends. CDR3 bases: TGTGCCTGGGCAGGGGATCCTAACTATGGCTACACCTTC. This codes for CAWAGDPNYGYTF.

The CDR3 nucleotides are TGTGCCAGTAGTAGACTAGCGGGGGCCGACTACGAGCAGTACTTC. Its protein product is CASSRLAGADYEQYF. This sequence joins TRBV19 and TRBJ2-7; 12 nucleotides line up with TRBD2. V trimming: 4 bases; J trimming: 3 bases; junction bases outside the gene matches: 4. Germline lookup yields CDR1 LNHDA and CDR2 SQIVND (reference sequence). The CDR3 length is 15 residues.

This clone was seen once. The gene calls are TRBV24-1 and TRBJ2-5; D is unresolved. V was shortened by 3 bases and J by 0 bases, with 4 bases between the two germline ends. Germline CDR1 KGHDR, CDR2 SFDVKD. This CDR3 has 13 residues. The CDR3 sequence: CATSDAYQETQYF. CDR3 nucleotide sequence: TGTGCCACCAGTGATGCGTACCAAGAGACCCAGTACTTC.